The following is a T cell receptor (beta chain) sequence with its context. It lacks a known antigen. Base qualities are missing; no much larger clone stands one base away. The data belong to a study of identifying expanded T cells in peripheral blood (dated by TCRdb to about 2019). Concerning the study at large: Four technical replicates, made by sequencing separate aliquots from the same pool of genomic DNA, were compared pairwise. Beyond this particular receptor, the publication reports: The binomial model flagged approximately 1.2 differentially abundant clones between technical replicates, compared with approximately 15 over around two weeks and 19 over around four weeks. Variance in clone template counts between approximately 2-week samples significantly increased with total template count across all healthy donors. It was expected by the authors that biological variance in healthy repertoires might increase further over much longer intervals, such as months to years. Across all healthy-donor time intervals, the beta-binomial model significantly lowered both the number of clones called differentially abundant and the false-positive rate.

The immunoSEQ Assay, which relies on bias-controlled multiplex PCR amplification of genomic DNA, was used to profile TCRbeta CDR3 regions. Processing in the source paper ran as follows. The absolute abundance of each unique TCRbeta CDR3 region was quantified after sequences were collapsed and filtered. Differential abundance was tested with a binomial (Fisher-equivalent) model and with a beta-binomial model adding time-dependent variance fitted from healthy donors. Clones with fewer than 5 combined templates were removed, and differential abundance was called for clones with a Benjamini-Hochberg FDR below 0.01. Beta-binomial variance was modeled as a function of total template count across the two samples using the form v = (b*log(k)+a)^2. TCRdb took this table from immuneACCESS and kept in-frame rearrangements with V and J called. Such tables lack part of the clones; where checked against another copy, unresolved V genes explain under half of the gap, and the rest is unexplained. V, J and clone size are those of that table, while D and trimming were read from the DNA. The sample yields about 58,000 clones; about 83% were counted once. The ten largest clonotypes hold roughly 18% of the sample.

Based on the germline V gene, the CDR1 and CDR2 sequences are MRHNA and SNTAGT. V drops 0 bases and J drops 6 bases, leaving 11 bases in between. The CDR3 goes from the cysteine to the phenylalanine over 14 residues. Kept here is only the CDR3 DNA, which spans 42 bases and is read in frame from base 1. No immune events such as infections were documented for the healthy donors during the collection period. Time-dependent variance in a beta-binomial model of T-cell clone differential abundance was calibrated using healthy-donor blood repertoires as a training cohort. The training cohort included 10 or so healthy donors, of whom 3 were female and 7 were male. The donors were between about 25 and 70 years old, with an average age of approximately 46 years. Whole blood, obtained from a commercial supplier, was collected from each healthy donor at three time points spaced roughly 2 weeks apart. For immunosequencing, genomic DNA was extracted from whole blood that had not been sorted.

The receptor comes from a person between 18 and 75 years old in good health. Material for sequencing was blood. The sequence links TRBV6-4 to TRBJ1-2; D gene: possibly TRBD1, on 6 matching bases. The CDR3 reads CASSDSSRGHGYTF. DNA sequence: TGTGCCAGCAGTGACTCAAGCAGGGGTCATGGCTACACCTTC.